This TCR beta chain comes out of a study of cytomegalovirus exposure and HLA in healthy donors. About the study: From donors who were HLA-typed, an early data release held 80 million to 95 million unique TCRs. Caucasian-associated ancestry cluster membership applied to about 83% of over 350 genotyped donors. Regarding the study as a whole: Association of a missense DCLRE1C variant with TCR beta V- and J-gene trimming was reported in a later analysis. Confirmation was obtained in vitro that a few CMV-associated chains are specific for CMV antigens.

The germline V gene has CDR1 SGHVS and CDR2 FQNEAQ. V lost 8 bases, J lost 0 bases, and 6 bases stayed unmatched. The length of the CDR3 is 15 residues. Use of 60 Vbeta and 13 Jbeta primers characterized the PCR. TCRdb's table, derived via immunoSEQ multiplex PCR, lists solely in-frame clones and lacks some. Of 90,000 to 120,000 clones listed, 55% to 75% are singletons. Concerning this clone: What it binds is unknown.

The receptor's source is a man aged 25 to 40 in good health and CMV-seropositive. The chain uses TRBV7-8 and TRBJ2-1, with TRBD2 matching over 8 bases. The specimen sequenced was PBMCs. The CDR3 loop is CASGPGTSSYNEQFF. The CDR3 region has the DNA TGTGCCAGCGGGCCCGGGACTAGCTCCTACAATGAGCAGTTCTTC.